The rows below give T cell receptor beta chains drawn from one sample of a study of T cell repertoires in cytomegalovirus infection. In TCRdb, the reads were re-called with MiXCR into one record per CDR3 protein. The repertoire holds about 920,000 distinct CDR3 sequences, with less than 35% as singletons. Antigens of these TCRs are unknown. The sample consisted of cultured CD8+ T cells from PBMCs, taken from culture after CMV antigen stimulation. Source of these receptors: a human donor in good health (CMV status not recorded). Some clones in this sample may be carry-over from other donors' samples. CDR3s include the opening cysteine and the closing phenylalanine or tryptophan. D genes are given only for firm matches. The size of a clone is reported for some rows only, either as once, few or many, or as a class for expanded clones.

>TRBJ1-5|many|.|TRBV27
CASSFRGGSYQPQHF
TGTGCCAGCAGTTTTCGCGGGGGTTCGTATCAGCCCCAGCATTTT
>TRBJ2-1|.|TRBD2|TRBV24-1
CATSAPGSGGSDEQFF
TGTGCCACCAGTGCCCCCGGTAGCGGGGGGTCGGATGAGCAGTTCTTC
>TRBJ1-2|few|TRBD1|TRBV6-1
CASSGDRYGYTF
TGTGCCAGCAGTGGGGACAGATATGGCTACACCTTC
>TRBJ1-4|.|.|TRBV6-6
CASSYGRPTKANEKLFF
TGTGCCAGCAGTTATGGCCGACCGACCAAGGCTAATGAAAAACTGTTTTTT
>TRBJ1-5|.|.|TRBV27
CASSRNMAGNRPQHF
TGTGCCAGCAGCCGTAACATGGCGGGCAATCGGCCCCAGCATTTT
>TRBJ2-1|.|TRBD2|TRBV7-9
CASSLARTSGGSTFF
TGTGCCAGCAGCTTAGCTCGGACTAGCGGGGGAAGCACGTTCTTC
>TRBJ2-2|.|.|TRBV14
CASSQEIGPANTGELFF
TGTGCCAGCAGCCAAGAAATAGGGCCAGCTAACACCGGGGAGCTGTTTTTT
>TRBJ1-2|many|TRBD1|TRBV12-3/TRBV12-4
CATDQVTGYGYTF
TGTGCCACCGACCAGGTGACAGGGTATGGCTACACCTTC
>TRBJ1-6|.|TRBD1|TRBV7-6
CASSSTGGILAPLHF
TGTGCCAGCAGTTCTACAGGGGGCATTCTGGCACCCCTCCACTTT
>TRBJ1-1|few|.|TRBV29-1
CSVEEGGAFMAFF
TGCAGCGTTGAAGAGGGGGGCGCTTTCATGGCTTTCTTT
>TRBJ2-7|few|TRBD2|TRBV5-6
CASSLEGLAGGPRLYEQYF
TGTGCCAGCAGCTTGGAGGGGTTAGCGGGGGGCCCACGTCTCTACGAGCAGTACTTC
>TRBJ1-2|.|.|TRBV6-5
CASSYGAREYGYTF
TGTGCCAGCAGTTACGGGGCCCGGGAATATGGCTACACCTTC
>TRBJ1-1|.|TRBD1|TRBV7-9
CASSPTGTLEAFF
TGTGCCAGCAGCCCGACAGGGACACTTGAAGCTTTCTTT
>TRBJ2-1|few|TRBD1|TRBV13
CASSPGQGRLREQFF
TGTGCCAGCAGCCCCGGACAGGGGAGGCTGAGGGAGCAGTTCTTC
>TRBJ1-3|.|.|TRBV11-2
CASSLDGGPYRVSGNTIYF
TGTGCCAGCAGCTTAGACGGAGGGCCTTACAGGGTCTCTGGAAACACCATATATTTT
>TRBJ1-1|.|.|TRBV27
CASNRGAVGTEAFF
TGTGCCAGCAATAGGGGGGCGGTAGGGACTGAAGCTTTCTTT
>TRBJ1-1|many|.|TRBV7-6
CASSLGGTGDAEAFF
TGTGCCAGCAGCTTAGGGGGCACTGGGGACGCTGAAGCTTTCTTT
>TRBJ2-3|.|.|TRBV7-3
CVSSPSKISRTDTQYF
TGTGTCAGCAGCCCGTCAAAAATCTCCCGCACAGATACGCAGTATTTT
>TRBJ1-1|few|TRBD1|TRBV14
CASSHFGQGRNTEAFF
TGTGCCAGCAGCCACTTCGGACAGGGGAGGAACACTGAAGCTTTCTTT
>TRBJ1-5|many|.|TRBV6-2/TRBV6-3
CATGRWPQHF
TGTGCCACGGGGAGGTGGCCCCAGCATTTT
>TRBJ1-2|.|.|TRBV20-1
CSAESSVNYGYTF
TGCAGTGCTGAGTCTTCTGTCAACTATGGCTACACCTTC
>TRBJ1-6|few|.|TRBV6-1
CASSLSYRDNSPLHF
TGTGCCAGCAGTCTTTCATATAGGGATAATTCACCCCTCCACTTT
>TRBJ2-1|few|.|TRBV6-2/TRBV6-3
CASSYTQSLFF
TGTGCCAGCAGTTACACTCAGTCCCTGTTCTTC
>TRBJ1-1|many|.|TRBV6-6
CASSYSSPGTEAFF
TGTGCCAGCAGTTACTCTTCCCCGGGGACTGAAGCTTTCTTT
>TRBJ1-2|once|.|TRBV2
CASSGGGIDLYTF
TGTGCCAGCAGTGGTGGGGGCATCGATCTCTACACCTTC
>TRBJ2-1|many|.|TRBV7-2
CASSLVPLVVF
TGTGCCAGCAGCTTAGTTCCCCTAGTGGTCTTC
>TRBJ2-5|.|.|TRBV24-1
CATSDAGTSAKETQYF
TGTGCCACCAGTGATGCCGGGACCTCGGCCAAGGAGACCCAGTACTTC
>TRBJ2-4|.|TRBD1|TRBV14
CASDQSTTGGENIQYF
TGTGCCAGCGACCAGTCTACCACAGGGGGCGAAAACATTCAGTACTTC
>TRBJ1-1|.|.|TRBV29-1
CSVEGGGAGDTEAFF
TGCAGCGTTGAAGGCGGGGGGGCCGGGGATACTGAAGCTTTCTTT
>TRBJ2-5|.|TRBD1|TRBV11-3
CASSRPGQDQETQYF
TGTGCCAGCAGCAGACCGGGACAGGACCAAGAGACCCAGTACTTC
>TRBJ2-1|few|TRBD1|TRBV27
CASSFLPGQGNLDEQFF
TGTGCCAGCAGTTTCCTACCGGGACAGGGGAATTTGGATGAGCAGTTCTTC
>TRBJ1-1|.|.|TRBV20-1
CSAASTGPNTEAFF
TGCAGTGCTGCCTCCACAGGGCCGAACACTGAAGCTTTCTTT
>TRBJ2-5|.|.|TRBV10-3
CAISEFSGPPINKETQYF
TGTGCCATCAGTGAGTTCTCAGGGCCCCCGATCAACAAGGAGACCCAGTACTTC
>TRBJ2-5|.|.|TRBV4-2
CASSQERRGETQYF
TGTGCCAGCAGCCAAGAGAGGAGGGGGGAGACCCAGTACTTC
>TRBJ2-1|.|TRBD2|TRBV11-1
CASSLGERGLTYNEQFF
TGTGCCAGCAGCTTAGGGGAGCGGGGGTTAACCTACAATGAGCAGTTCTTC
>TRBJ2-7|.|.|TRBV4-1
CASSQGFGSYEQYF
TGCGCCAGCAGCCAAGGATTTGGCTCCTACGAGCAGTACTTC
>TRBJ2-1|.|.|TRBV4-1
CASSQEIMGDEQFF
TGCGCCAGCAGCCAAGAGATTATGGGCGATGAGCAGTTCTTC
>TRBJ1-1|many|.|TRBV12-3/TRBV12-4
CASSLEGPMNTEAFF
TGTGCCAGCAGTTTAGAGGGACCCATGAACACTGAAGCTTTCTTT
>TRBJ2-3|few|.|TRBV28
CASSFGVPSTDTQYF
TGTGCCAGCAGTTTTGGAGTACCTAGCACAGATACGCAGTATTTT
>TRBJ1-2|few|.|TRBV27
CASSEGQRPYGYTF
TGTGCCAGCAGTGAAGGACAGAGACCCTATGGCTACACCTTC
>TRBJ2-3|.|.|TRBV5-1
CASSTNKDTQYF
TGCGCCAGCAGTACAAATAAGGATACGCAGTATTTT
>TRBJ1-5|many|TRBD1|TRBV7-2
CASSLQTGVRGDQPQHF
TGTGCCAGCAGCCTCCAAACAGGGGTAAGAGGAGATCAGCCCCAGCATTTT
>TRBJ2-3|.|.|TRBV27
CASSFLRTGYSTDTQYF
TGTGCCAGCAGTTTTCTTCGGACGGGATATAGCACAGATACGCAGTATTTT
>TRBJ2-4|few|.|TRBV6-1
CASREAVLAKNIQYF
TGTGCCAGCAGAGAAGCCGTACTAGCCAAAAACATTCAGTACTTC
>TRBJ2-3|.|TRBD2|TRBV27
CASSLLGGAVDTQYF
TGTGCCAGCAGTTTACTCGGGGGGGCAGTAGATACGCAGTATTTT
>TRBJ2-7|.|TRBD2|TRBV19
CASSNAGGFAYEQYF
TGTGCCAGTAGTAACGCGGGGGGGTTCGCCTACGAGCAGTACTTC
>TRBJ2-7|.|TRBD1|TRBV27
CASSLLRDRDLEQYF
TGTGCCAGCAGTTTACTCCGGGACAGGGATTTGGAGCAGTACTTC
>TRBJ2-5|once|.|TRBV27
CASSPGGDREETQYF
TGTGCCAGCAGCCCGGGAGGGGACAGGGAGGAGACCCAGTACTTC
>TRBJ1-1|.|.|TRBV19
CASSPLELTEAFF
TGTGCCAGTAGTCCCCTGGAGTTAACTGAAGCTTTCTTT